These 14 T cell receptor beta chains came from one sample sequenced in a study of regulatory T cells in long-lasting Graves disease. According to the study, TCR beta libraries were built with iRepertoire HTBI primers and CDR3-region Arm-PCR. TCRdb ran MiXCR on the multiplex PCR reads and lists one entry per CDR3 protein. The sample holds approximately 390,000 distinct CDR3 sequences, 16% seen once. As to time point: newly diagnosed GD, antithyroid drugs for less than 3 months. With RNA extracted from PBMCs as input, the TCR library was made. The same sample was also studied in work on T cells in Graves' hyperthyroidism and ophthalmopathy.

The sample was peripheral blood mononuclear cells (PBMCs), taken at new diagnosis, from a patient treated with antithyroid drugs. Source of these receptors: a woman aged 18-29 years with Graves disease.

The chain uses TRBV7-2 and TRBJ2-1, with 7 bases that match TRBD1. The V gene end was trimmed by 7 bases and the J gene end by 10 bases; junction bases not matched to a gene: 7. The CDR3 is made up of 12 amino acids. Germline CDR1 and CDR2: SGHTA and FQGNSA. The CDR3 protein is CASITGAGEQFF. DNA of the CDR3: TGTGCCAGCATCACAGGGGCCGGGGAGCAGTTCTTC. The full variable domain, in which reference TRBV7-2 and TRBJ2-1 provide the parts outside the CDR3, is GAGVSQSPSNKVTEKGKDVELRCDPISGHTALYWYRQSLGQGLEFLIYFQGNSAPDKSGLPSDRFSAERTGGSVSTLTIQRTQQEDSAVYLCASITGAGEQFFGPGTRLTVL.

The V call is TRBV28, the J call TRBJ2-5; TRBD1 agrees at 9 bases. The CDR3 is made up of 15 amino acids. From germline, CDR1 is MDHEN and CDR2 SYDVKM. J lost 2 bases, V lost 2 bases, and 3 bases had no gene match. DNA of the CDR3: TGTGCCAGCAGTTTAGGGACAGGGACACAAGAGACCCAGTACTTC. Its translation is CASSLGTGTQETQYF.

This clonotype is medium-sized within its sample. The chain employs TRBV18 and TRBJ1-1; D not certain. CDR1 KGHSH and CDR2 LQKENI come from the germline V gene. V gave up 1 base and J gave up 1 base, with 10 bases separating them. The CDR3 runs to 15 residues. The CDR3: CASSPLPGGNTEAFF. For the CDR3, the DNA is TGTGCCAGCTCACCACTCCCGGGAGGGAACACTGAAGCTTTCTTT.

The sample holds many counts of this clonotype. V gene TRBV2 combines with J gene TRBJ2-5; perhaps TRBD1 as D (5 bases). CDR1 and CDR2 (germline): SNHLY, FYNNEI. Trimming pared 7 bases from V and 3 bases from J, leaving 18 bases between. This CDR3 is built from 15 residues. The CDR3 here is CASMTTLQGKETQYF. The CDR3 region has the DNA TGTGCCAGCATGACAACTTTGCAGGGTAAAGAGACCCAGTACTTC.

This clonotype came up many times. The V call is TRBV6-5, the J call TRBJ1-4; tentative D call: TRBD1 (6 bases). This CDR3 is built from 15 residues. V dropped 0 bases and J dropped 8 bases, with 13 bases sitting between them. Germline CDR1 is MNHEY and CDR2 is SVGAGI. CDR3 coding DNA: TGTGCCAGCAGTTACTCTTCCGGGGGCTTCGAAAAACTGTTTTTT. It yields the protein CASSYSSGGFEKLFF.

There are a few counts of this clonotype. V usage is TRBV6-2 or TRBV6-3 and J usage is TRBJ2-1; 8 nucleotides align to TRBD2. The V gene end was trimmed by 6 bases and the J gene end by 1 base; junction bases not matched to a gene: 11. The CDR3 spans 17 residues. From germline, CDR1 is MNHEY and CDR2 SVGEGT. CDR3 amino acids: CASRGNTAGGSYNEQFF. CDR3 DNA sequence: TGTGCCAGCAGGGGCAATACGGCGGGGGGTTCCTACAATGAGCAGTTCTTC.

In its sample, this clonotype was seen a few times. The genes are TRBV19 and TRBJ2-6; 8 bases map to TRBD1. The CDR3 has 17 residues. The junction had 7 bases not matched to a gene; V was cut back by 5 bases and J by 1 base. From germline, CDR1 is LNHDA and CDR2 SQIVND (reference sequence). The CDR3 DNA reads as TGTGCCAGTAGTCCCGGACAGGGTTTATCTGGGGCCAACGTCCTGACTTTC. The encoded protein is CASSPGQGLSGANVLTF.

Note on this clonotype: At one end the junction does not follow the germline gene, possibly because of a read error. The rearrangement uses TRBV5-1 and TRBJ2-3, with D perhaps matching TRBD1 (6 bases). Germline V gene data show CDR1 as SGHRS and CDR2 as YFSETQ. CDR3 length: 12 amino acids. The chain's CDR3 is CASSLDGDILSF. For the CDR3, the DNA is TGCGCCAGCAGCTTGGATGGGGACATACTTAGTTTT.

This clonotype showed up many times. V usage is TRBV11-1 and J usage is TRBJ2-1; possibly TRBD1 for D (5 bases). The CDR3 length is 13 residues. V gave up 2 bases and J gave up 10 bases, with 12 bases separating them. The V gene's germline CDR1 is SGHAT and CDR2 FQDESV (reference sequence). The CDR3 is CASSLPSGKEQFF. CDR3 nucleotide sequence: TGTGCCAGCAGCTTACCATCAGGGAAAGAGCAGTTCTTC.

This clonotype was recorded many times. This rearrangement joins TRBV20-1 to TRBJ2-5, with 10 bases aligning to TRBD2. The CDR3 is made up of 15 amino acids. Germline assignment: CDR1 DFQATT and CDR2 SNEGSKA (reference sequence). The ends lost 0 bases at V and 7 bases at J; junction bases unmatched: 8. CDR3 nucleotides: TGCAGTGCTAGAGATAGAGCGGGAGGGCCGGTGACCCAGTACTTC. It is translated as CSARDRAGGPVTQYF.

This clonotype was seen ten or more times. The chain links TRBV4-1 to TRBJ1-1; D is ambiguous. V was pared by 2 bases and J by 1 base, with 14 bases between. Germline V gene data show CDR1 as MGHRA and CDR2 as YSYEKL. CDR3 length: 16 residues. CDR3 nucleotide sequence: TGCGCCAGCAGCCAACACGGTGGGCAGACGAACACTGAAGCTTTCTTT. Translation: CASSQHGGQTNTEAFF.

This clonotype has just a few counts. The chain's CDR3 is CASSFRQSGNTIYF. CDR3 sequence (DNA): TGTGCCAGCAGTTTCAGACAGTCTGGAAACACCATATATTTT. The chain uses TRBV12-3 or TRBV12-4 and TRBJ1-3; the D gene is possibly TRBD1 (5 bases). The germline V and J ends were trimmed by 3 bases and 1 base, with 7 bases remaining between them. The CDR3 is made up of 14 amino acids.

Ten or more counts support this clonotype. One junction end disagrees with the germline gene, perhaps due to a read error. The chain is built from TRBV11-2 and TRBJ2-6, with D perhaps matching TRBD1 or TRBD2 (6 bases each). The CDR3 covers 15 residues. Germline assignment: CDR1 SGHAT and CDR2 FQNNGV. CDR3 region: CASSLGGLGANVLTF. The CDR3 DNA reads TGTGCCAGCAGTTTAGGGGGGCTTGGGGCCAACGTCCTGACTTTC. Full variable domain (missing parts from reference TRBV11-2 and TRBJ2-6): EAGVAQSPRYKIIEKRQSVAFWCNPISGHATLYWYQQILGQGPKLLIQFQNNGVVDDSQLPKDRFSAERLKGVDSTLKIQPAKLEDSAVYLCASSLGGLGANVLTFGAGSRLTVL.

This clonotype came up many times. The chain combines TRBV14 with TRBJ2-2; no reliable D call. Germline CDR1 is SGHDN and CDR2 is FVKESK. Trimming left V 0 bases short and J 3 bases short, with 5 bases between. CDR3 length: 14 amino acids. The CDR3 loop reads CASSQEPYTGELFF. The CDR3 DNA reads as TGTGCCAGCAGCCAAGAACCCTACACCGGGGAGCTGTTTTTT.